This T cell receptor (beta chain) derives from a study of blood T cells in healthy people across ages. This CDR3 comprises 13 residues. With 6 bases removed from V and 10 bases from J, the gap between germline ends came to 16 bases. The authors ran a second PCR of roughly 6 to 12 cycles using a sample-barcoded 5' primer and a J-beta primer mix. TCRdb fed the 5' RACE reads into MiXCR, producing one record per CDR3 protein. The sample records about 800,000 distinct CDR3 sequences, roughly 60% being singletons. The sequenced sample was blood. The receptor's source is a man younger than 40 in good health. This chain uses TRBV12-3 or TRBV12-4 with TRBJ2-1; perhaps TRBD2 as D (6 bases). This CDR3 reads CASRNQGGGEQFF. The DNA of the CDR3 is TGTGCCAGCAGGAATCAGGGAGGAGGGGAGCAGTTCTTC.